The next 5 T cell receptor beta chains were all read from a single sample in a study of T cell changes during pregnancy in multiple sclerosis. Repertoires were generated with immunoSEQ multiplex PCR, while TCRdb's copy carries only in-frame clones and drops some. Found here are 45,000 to 75,000 clones, more than 85% of them singletons; the top ten hold about 0.9%. Material: peripheral blood, obtained in the first trimester of pregnancy. These TCRs come from a female donor with multiple sclerosis, enrolled in a pregnancy study.

The chain links TRBV6-1 to TRBJ2-1; 7 nucleotides line up with TRBD1. The ends lost 6 bases at V and 8 bases at J; junction bases unmatched: 7. Germline assignment: CDR1 MNHNS and CDR2 SASEGT. The length of the CDR3 is 13 residues. DNA of the CDR3: TGTGCCAGCAGGAATAGGGGGCTGGATGAGCAGTTCTTC. Protein: CASRNRGLDEQFF.

The genes are TRBV27 and TRBJ2-6; D remains ambiguous. CDR3 length equals 14 residues. Trimming shortened V by 1 base and J by 3 bases, and 4 bases separated the two germline ends. Germline V lookup: CDR1 MNHEY, CDR2 SMNVEV (reference sequence). CDR3 amino acids: CASSLFGGANVLTF. DNA for the CDR3: TGTGCCAGCAGTTTATTCGGTGGGGCCAACGTCCTGACTTTC.

This chain links TRBV29-1 with TRBJ2-7; D uncertain. This CDR3 has 11 amino acids. The germline CDR1 and CDR2 sequences are SQVTM and ANQGSEA. Trimming stripped 4 bases from V and 0 bases from J, with 4 bases between. In DNA, the CDR3 is TGCAGCGTTGCCAGCTCCTACGAGCAGTACTTC. Translated: CSVASSYEQYF.

This rearrangement joins TRBV18 to TRBJ2-3, with D uncertain. Trimming cost V 3 bases and J 3 bases, with 16 bases left between them. The germline CDR1 and CDR2 sequences are KGHSH and LQKENI. The CDR3 contains 16 residues. Here the CDR3 DNA reads TGTGCCAGCTCACCTTTGACCGGGTCTGGAACAGATACGCAGTATTTT. As protein: CASSPLTGSGTDTQYF.

This clone was detected only a few times. This chain links TRBV7-8 with TRBJ1-2; unclear D gene. V lost 2 bases, J lost 8 bases, and 12 bases lay in between. Germline V gene data show CDR1 as SGHVS and CDR2 as FQNEAQ. The CDR3 has 13 residues. CDR3 coding DNA: TGTGCCAGCAGCTTATTTAATCGAGAGGGCTACACCTTC. Translating gives CASSLFNREGYTF. Full variable domain (outside the CDR3, taken from reference TRBV7-8 and TRBJ1-2): GAGVSQSPRYKVAKRGQDVALRCDPISGHVSLFWYQQALGQGPEFLTYFQNEAQLDKSGLPSDRFFAERPEGSVSTLKIQRTQQEDSAVYLCASSLFNREGYTFGSGTRLTVV.